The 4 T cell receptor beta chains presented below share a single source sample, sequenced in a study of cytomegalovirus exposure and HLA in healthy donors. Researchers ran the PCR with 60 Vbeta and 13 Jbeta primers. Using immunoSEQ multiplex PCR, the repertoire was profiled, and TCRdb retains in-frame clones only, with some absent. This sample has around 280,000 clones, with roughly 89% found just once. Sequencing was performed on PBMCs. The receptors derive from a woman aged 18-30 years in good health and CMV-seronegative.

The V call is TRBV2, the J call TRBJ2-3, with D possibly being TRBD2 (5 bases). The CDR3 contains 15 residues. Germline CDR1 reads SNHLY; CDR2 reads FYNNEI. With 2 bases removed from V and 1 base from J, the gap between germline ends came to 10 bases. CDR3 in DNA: TGTGCCAGCAGTGAAAGTCGAGCGGGCACAGATACGCAGTATTTT. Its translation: CASSESRAGTDTQYF.

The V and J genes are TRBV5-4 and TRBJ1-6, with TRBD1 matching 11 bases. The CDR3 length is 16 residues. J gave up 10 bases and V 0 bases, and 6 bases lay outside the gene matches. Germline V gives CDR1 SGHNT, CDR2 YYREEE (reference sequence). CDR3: CASSLAWGQGGSPLHF. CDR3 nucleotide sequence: TGTGCCAGCAGCTTGGCCTGGGGACAGGGGGGATCACCCCTCCACTTT.

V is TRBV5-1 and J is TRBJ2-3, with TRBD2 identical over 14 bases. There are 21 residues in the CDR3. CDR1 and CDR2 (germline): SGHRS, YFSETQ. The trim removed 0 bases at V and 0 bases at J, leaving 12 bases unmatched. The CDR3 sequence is CASSLDWGPGTSGGSTDTQYF. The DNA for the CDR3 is TGCGCCAGCAGCTTGGACTGGGGCCCCGGGACTAGCGGGGGCAGCACAGATACGCAGTATTTT.

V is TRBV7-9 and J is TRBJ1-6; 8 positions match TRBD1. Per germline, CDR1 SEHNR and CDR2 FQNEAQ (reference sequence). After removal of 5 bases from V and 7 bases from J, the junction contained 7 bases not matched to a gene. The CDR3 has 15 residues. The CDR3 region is CASSPWTGSNSPLHF. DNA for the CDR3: TGTGCCAGCAGCCCCTGGACAGGGTCCAATTCACCCCTCCACTTT.